The present T cell receptor beta chain was sequenced within a study of blood T cell repertoires in COVID-19 (dated by TCRdb to the early 2020s). Background on the whole study: The collaborator samples originated in the United States, Italy and Spain and spanned the acute and convalescent phases of COVID-19. The sample metadata nearly always contained a de-identified subject ID, COVID-19 status, age in years and sex. The samples were drawn from the first 160 participants of the ongoing ImmuneRACE study and from 1,200 or so subjects provided by 6 global collaborators. The prospective study material was composed of cDNA or gDNA derived from T cells, B-cell-depleted T cells, or PBMCs. Deeply sampled blood TCRbeta repertoires from subjects exposed to, actively infected with, or recovered from COVID-19 were included in the dataset. The repertoires were released in a freely available public database intended as a resource for research on the immune response to SARS-CoV-2. HLA class I and class II types, where available, came from metadata supplied by the sample provider rather than from assay-based typing. What the research found in general, with its limitations: The amount of clinical and demographic metadata varied by source and participant and was provided uncurated.

One collaborating source in Seattle enrolled patients during active infection and followed them longitudinally through the course of disease. Each collaborating institution followed its own protocols to collect whole blood in K2EDTA tubes. For TCRbeta analysis, collaborator samples were shipped as frozen whole blood, as isolated PBMCs, or as DNA extracted from either sample type. The immunoSEQ Assay, a bias-controlled multiplex PCR, was used to amplify TCRbeta CDR3 regions from genomic DNA. As for the authors' bioinformatics: Nucleated cell counts per sample were estimated from amplification of reference gene primers within the assay. To quantify the absolute abundance of each unique TCRbeta CDR3 rearrangement, sequence reads were collapsed and filtered. For each sample, productive Simpson clonality was calculated as the square root of Simpson's diversity index across productive rearrangements. The table was pulled from immuneACCESS by TCRdb, which kept in-frame rearrangements only. Such tables lose some clones; where checked, under half of the loss comes from unresolved V genes, and the rest has no known cause. The DNA was the basis for D and trimming; V, J and clone size are from that table. Present in this sample are roughly 100,000 clones, roughly 79% of which were seen just once. The ten largest clonotypes hold 4% to 5.5% of the sample.

Note on this clone: Its antigen is still unknown. No much larger clone is present one base from it, and per-base qualities are unavailable.

The CDR1 and CDR2 encoded by the germline V gene are SNHLY and FYNNEI. V is shortened by 3 bases, J by 2 bases, and the region joining them spans 5 bases. The CDR3 covers 14 residues, taking in both the cysteine and the phenylalanine. Of the read, only the CDR3 DNA is kept; its 42 bases are in frame from base 1. The chain is encoded by TRBV2 joined to TRBJ2-6, with the D gene call left open. Specimen: peripheral blood. The sequence derives from a man aged 80 or over with COVID-19, enrolled during active disease. The nucleotides read TGTGCCAGCAGTGATACGGCTGGGGCCAACGTCCTGACTTTC. It specifies CASSDTAGANVLTF.